This is a list of T cell receptor beta chains from one sample in a study of vaccination and CD4 T cells after COVID-19. The antigens of these receptors remain unknown. A single record per CDR3 protein comes from TCRdb applying MiXCR to the PCR reads. The table records about 23,000 distinct CDR3 sequences, less than 35% of them present only once. This specimen consisted of CD4+ T cells from blood, cultured in vitro, obtained about 7 months after SARS-CoV-2 vaccination. The receptors originated from a human donor who had recovered from COVID-19. The CDR3 runs from the conserved cysteine through the conserved F or W. D genes are given only for firm matches. Expanded clones get a size class; other rows say once, few or many, or leave the size out.

cdr3_length j_call d_call v_call clone_size cdr3_nt cdr3_aa
12 TRBJ2-7 . TRBV5-8 . TGTGCCAGCGGGAAAGGACCCTACGAGCAGTACTTC CASGKGPYEQYF
15 TRBJ2-7 . TRBV20-1 . TGCAGTGCTAGATTTTTGGGACGGGGGATCTACGAGCAGTACTTC CSARFLGRGIYEQYF
13 TRBJ1-6 . TRBV7-9 few TGTGCCAGCAGCTTCAGGGAAGGGTCACCCCTCCACTTT CASSFREGSPLHF
15 TRBJ2-1 TRBD2 TRBV7-6 few TGTGCCAGCAGCTCGCTGCCGGGACTAGTGGATGAGCAGTTCTTC CASSSLPGLVDEQFF
16 TRBJ2-5 TRBD1 TRBV28 . TGTGCCAGCAGTTTAAAGGGGACAGGGGGCTGGGAGACCCAGTACTTC CASSLKGTGGWETQYF
13 TRBJ1-5 . TRBV20-1 . TGCAGTGCTAGTGTTTTTGCGGGGCAGCCCCAGCATTTT CSASVFAGQPQHF
13 TRBJ2-4 . TRBV20-1 . TGCAGTGCTAGTTTGGGGTGGATAAACATTCAGTACTTC CSASLGWINIQYF
14 TRBJ2-7 TRBD2 TRBV28 . TGTGCCAGCAGTCGCGGGAGGCCGGCGGACGAGCAGTACTTC CASSRGRPADEQYF
14 TRBJ2-7 . TRBV6-5 . TGTGCCAGCAGTTACGGTCAAGGGTCCTACGAGCAGTACTTC CASSYGQGSYEQYF
15 TRBJ2-7 . TRBV6-8 few TGTGCCAGCAGTCCCCCGGGGGAGAGTTGCTACGAGCAGTACTTC CASSPPGESCYEQYF
16 TRBJ2-7 TRBD1 TRBV6-2/TRBV6-3 . TGTGCCAGCAGTTACTCTACAGGGGTAGGAGTCAACGAGCAGTACTTC CASSYSTGVGVNEQYF
13 TRBJ2-7 . TRBV2 . TGTGCCAGCAGTGAACAGGGGCCCTACGAGCAGTACTTC CASSEQGPYEQYF
18 TRBJ2-7 TRBD2 TRBV6-2/TRBV6-3 . TGTGCCAGCAGTTACGCTACCGGGACTAGCGGGGGCTCCTACGAGCAGTACTTC CASSYATGTSGGSYEQYF
15 TRBJ2-7 TRBD1 TRBV20-1 . TGCAGTGCTAGAGCCCGGGACAGGCCAACCTACGAGCAGTACTTC CSARARDRPTYEQYF
16 TRBJ2-7 . TRBV28 . TGTGCCAGCAGTATACAGACAGGACAAGGCCCCTACGAGCAGTACTTC CASSIQTGQGPYEQYF
13 TRBJ1-2 . TRBV19 . TGTGCCAGTAGTATTTCCAGGGCGGCTGGCTACACCTTC CASSISRAAGYTF
14 TRBJ2-3 . TRBV7-9 . TGTGCCAGCAGACCCCCAACGAGGACAGATACGCAGTATTTT CASRPPTRTDTQYF
15 TRBJ2-1 TRBD2 TRBV7-2 few TGTGCCAGCAGCCTTAGCGGGAGAGCCTACAATGAGCAGTTCTTC CASSLSGRAYNEQFF
15 TRBJ1-5 . TRBV6-5 . TGTGCCAGCAGGTACAGGGATAATAGCAATCAGCCCCAGCATTTT CASRYRDNSNQPQHF
15 TRBJ2-7 . TRBV7-8 . TGTGCCAGCAGCTTAGGGACTGTAGGGGCAGGAGAGCAGTACTTC CASSLGTVGAGEQYF
12 TRBJ2-5 . TRBV20-1 few TGCAGTGCAGCGGCGATCCAAGAGACCCAGTACTTC CSAAAIQETQYF
14 TRBJ2-3 TRBD1 TRBV20-1 . TGCAGTGCTAGAGACAGGGGGAGCACAGATACGCAGTATTTT CSARDRGSTDTQYF
15 TRBJ2-5 . TRBV6-1 once TGTGCCAGCAGTAAACACAGAAGCCCCCAAGAGACCCAGTACTTC CASSKHRSPQETQYF
13 TRBJ2-5 . TRBV28 . TGTGCCAGCAGGAAAGGGGGAAAAGAGACCCAGTACTTC CASRKGGKETQYF
15 TRBJ2-1 . TRBV15 medium-sized TGTGCCACCAGCAGAGGCTCCCCCGATTACAATGAGCAGTTCTTC CATSRGSPDYNEQFF
18 TRBJ1-5 . TRBV15 few TGTGCCACCAGCAGAGCCCGGAGGCAGAGCTATAGCAATCAGCCCCAGCATTTT CATSRARRQSYSNQPQHF
15 TRBJ2-1 . TRBV7-9 . TGTGCCAGCAGCATCCCACCGGGAAGGTACAATGAGCAGTTCTTC CASSIPPGRYNEQFF
15 TRBJ2-2 . TRBV28 . TGTGCCAGCAGTTTAGAGGGGCTGGGCACCGGGGAGCTGTTTTTT CASSLEGLGTGELFF
13 TRBJ2-5 . TRBV6-1 medium-sized TGTGCCAGCAGGTTAGACGCCCAAGAGACCCAGTACTTC CASRLDAQETQYF
11 TRBJ2-5 . TRBV20-1 few TGCAGTGCTAGAGGGGAAGAGACCCAGTACTTC CSARGEETQYF